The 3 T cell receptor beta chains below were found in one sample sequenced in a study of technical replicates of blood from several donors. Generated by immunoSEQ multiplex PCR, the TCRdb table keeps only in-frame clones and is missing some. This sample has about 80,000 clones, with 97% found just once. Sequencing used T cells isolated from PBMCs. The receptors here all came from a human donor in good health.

The CDR3 loop is CASSLWGVWAKNIQYF. The CDR3 coding sequence is TGTGCCAGCAGCTTGTGGGGCGTCTGGGCCAAAAACATTCAGTACTTC. This sequence joins TRBV5-6 and TRBJ2-4, with a tentative D call TRBD1 (5 bases). V was shortened by 1 base and J by 1 base, with 12 bases between the two germline ends. The germline CDR1 and CDR2 sequences are SGHDT and YYEEEE. The CDR3 is 16 residues long.

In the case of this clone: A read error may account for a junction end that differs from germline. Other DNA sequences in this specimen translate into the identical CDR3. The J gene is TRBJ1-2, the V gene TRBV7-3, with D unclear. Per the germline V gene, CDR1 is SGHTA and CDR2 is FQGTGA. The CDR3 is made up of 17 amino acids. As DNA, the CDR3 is TGCGCCAGCAGCTTAATAAGGCCTCGGGAACCTAACTATGGCTACACCTTC. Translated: CASSLIRPREPNYGYTF. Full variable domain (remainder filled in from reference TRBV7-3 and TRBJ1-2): GAGVSQTPSNKVTEKGKYVELRCDPISGHTALYWYRQSLGQGPEFLIYFQGTGAADDSGLPNDRFFAVRPEGSVSTLKIQRTERGDSAVYLCASSLIRPREPNYGYTFGSGTRLTVV.

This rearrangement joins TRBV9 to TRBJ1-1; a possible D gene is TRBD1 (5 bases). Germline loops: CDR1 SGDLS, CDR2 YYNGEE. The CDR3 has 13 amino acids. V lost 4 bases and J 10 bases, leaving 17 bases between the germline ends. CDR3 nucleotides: TGTGCCAGCAGCCTGGGGCCGGGCACGGGAGCTTTCTTT. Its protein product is CASSLGPGTGAFF.